Below are 20 T cell receptor beta chains sequenced from a single sample in a study of shared clonotypes between healthy human individuals. Data came from immunoSEQ multiplex PCR; TCRdb stores just in-frame clones and leaves some out. Among around 2.1 million clones listed, approximately 95% were seen once. The sample comprised naive CD4+ T cells sorted from blood. Subset specified: CD45RA+ positively selected. Receptor source: a man aged 18 to 30 in good health.

The genes are TRBV7-9 and TRBJ1-6; 8 bases are shared with TRBD1. The CDR3 contains 17 residues. Losses at the gene ends were 6 bases for V and 0 bases for J; bases not matched to a gene: 7. The V gene's germline CDR1 is SEHNR and CDR2 FQNEAQ (reference sequence). In nucleotides, the CDR3 is TGTGCCAGCAGAGATTGGACAGGGAGCTCCTATAATTCACCCCTCCACTTT. Protein product: CASRDWTGSSYNSPLHF.

The CDR3 DNA reads as TGTGCCAGCAGTGGGTCGGCAGGGCCCGATGAGCAGTTCTTC. Encoded protein: CASSGSAGPDEQFF. The rearrangement joins TRBV6-5 to TRBJ2-1; TRBD1 might be the D (5 bases). This CDR3 has 14 amino acids. V lost 5 bases and J lost 8, with 16 bases in between. CDR1 and CDR2 (germline): MNHEY, SVGAGI.

In its sample, this clone was seen once. Written as DNA, the CDR3 is TGTGCCTGGAGTGTACAATTTTCCGGGGAGCTGTTTTTT. This encodes CAWSVQFSGELFF. The chain uses TRBV30 and TRBJ2-2; D is ambiguous. CDR1 GTSNPN and CDR2 SVGIG come from the germline V gene (reference sequence). This CDR3 contains 13 residues. Trimming removed 0 bases at V and 6 bases at J, with 8 bases between.

This rearrangement joins TRBV10-3 to TRBJ1-2; D uncertain. This CDR3 comprises 13 residues. Trimming took 9 bases from V and 4 from J, leaving 15 bases between them. Germline-derived CDR1 and CDR2 are ENHRY and SYGVKD. In nucleotides, the CDR3 is TGTGCCATAAACTATCAGGAGGGCTATGGCTACACCTTC. It codes for CAINYQEGYGYTF.

The rearrangement joins TRBV10-3 to TRBJ2-5; TRBD1 matches 7 bases. V lost 6 bases, J lost 0 bases, and 4 bases stayed unmatched. From germline, CDR1 is ENHRY and CDR2 SYGVKD. The CDR3 totals 14 residues. The CDR3: CAISWDRDQETQYF. The CDR3 DNA reads as TGTGCCATCAGCTGGGACAGAGACCAAGAGACCCAGTACTTC.

This rearrangement joins TRBV5-1 to TRBJ2-5; D may be TRBD2 (5 bases). The germline CDR1 and CDR2 sequences are SGHRS and YFSETQ. The CDR3 spans 13 residues. Trimming shortened V by 4 bases and J by 2 bases, and 9 bases separated the two germline ends. Here the CDR3 DNA reads TGCGCCAGCAGCCCGCTAGCTCAAGAGACCCAGTACTTC. This encodes CASSPLAQETQYF.

The chain recombines TRBV5-1 with TRBJ2-2; D might be TRBD2 (6 bases). The CDR3 runs 18 residues. CDR1 and CDR2 from the germline V gene are SGHRS and YFSETQ. Trimming pared 2 bases from V and 7 bases from J, leaving 24 bases between. The CDR3 DNA sequence: TGCGCCAGCAGCTTCTCCGGGACGGGGGACTTTTTGGGCGGGGAGCTGTTTTTT. Protein sequence: CASSFSGTGDFLGGELFF.

V is TRBV30 and J is TRBJ1-3; the D is unclear. The V gene lost 7 bases and the J gene lost 1 base, with 11 bases spanning the gap. CDR1 and CDR2 (germline): GTSNPN, SVGIG (reference sequence). CDR3 length: 13 amino acids. The CDR3 region has the DNA TGTGCCTTGAACACCATATCTGGAAACACCATATATTTT. The encoded protein is CALNTISGNTIYF.

This chain links TRBV9 with TRBJ2-7; 7 nucleotides line up with TRBD2. V trimming: 4 bases; J trimming: 7 bases; junction bases outside the gene matches: 17. The germline V gene encodes CDR1 SGDLS and CDR2 YYNGEE. CDR3 length equals 16 residues. The CDR3 region has the DNA TGTGCCAGCAGCCCTCAAGGGAGGGATGTTATGAGGGAGCAGTACTTC. Translated: CASSPQGRDVMREQYF.

The genes are TRBV5-1 and TRBJ2-6; 13 bases fit TRBD2. Germline V gene lookup returns CDR1 SGHRS and CDR2 YFSETQ. J gave up 4 bases and V 4 bases, and 8 bases lay outside the gene matches. The CDR3 covers 18 residues. The CDR3 loop is CASSPTSGRAAGANVLTF. Here the CDR3 DNA reads TGCGCCAGCAGCCCTACTAGCGGGAGGGCCGCCGGGGCCAACGTCCTGACTTTC. The variable domain in full, with the rest retrieved from reference TRBV5-1 and TRBJ2-6, is KAGVTQTPRYLIKTRGQQVTLSCSPISGHRSVSWYQQTPGQGLQFLFEYFSETQRNKGNFPGRFSGRQFSNSRSEMNVSTLELGDSALYLCASSPTSGRAAGANVLTFGAGSRLTVL.

The genes are TRBV6-1 and TRBJ2-7; 11 nucleotides line up with TRBD1. V trimming: 7 bases; J trimming: 6 bases; junction bases outside the gene matches: 8. This CDR3 has 14 residues. Germline-derived CDR1 and CDR2 are MNHNS and SASEGT. Written as DNA, the CDR3 is TGTGCCAGCAATACCCGGGACAGGGGGGTCGAGCAGTACTTC. Translating it yields CASNTRDRGVEQYF.

This rearrangement joins TRBV10-3 to TRBJ1-1, with D possibly matching TRBD1 (5 bases). V was pared by 6 bases and J by 3 bases, with 11 bases between. The CDR3 is 13 residues long. Germline V gene lookup returns CDR1 ENHRY and CDR2 SYGVKD. The CDR3: CAIRDTGDTEAFF. Here the CDR3 DNA reads TGTGCCATCAGGGACACTGGGGACACTGAAGCTTTCTTT.

V is TRBV5-1 and J is TRBJ2-5; no reliable D call. The V end lost 2 bases, the J end lost 9 bases, and 14 bases lay between the germline ends. The CDR3 runs to 13 residues. Germline loops: CDR1 SGHRS, CDR2 YFSETQ. This CDR3 reads CASSLDAMAPQYF. CDR3 sequence (DNA): TGCGCCAGCAGCTTAGACGCTATGGCCCCCCAGTACTTC.

Note on this clone: Other DNA sequences in the same sample also yield this CDR3. The rearrangement joins TRBV30 to TRBJ1-2, with a weak D call TRBD1 (5 bases). The CDR3 runs 12 residues. Germline V CDR1 and CDR2: GTSNPN, SVGIG (reference sequence). V was clipped by 2 bases and J by 1 base, with 5 bases between them. The CDR3 nucleotides read TGTGCCTGGAGTAGGGGTAACTATGGCTACACCTTC. This codes for CAWSRGNYGYTF.

The chain joins TRBV6-6 to TRBJ2-4, with D possibly TRBD1 on 6 matching bases. Germline V gene lookup returns CDR1 MNHNY and CDR2 SVGAGI (reference sequence). The V and J ends lost 4 bases and 15 bases respectively, with 19 bases between them. The CDR3 has 13 residues. This chain's CDR3 is CASSFPNTGMAYF. CDR3 coding DNA: TGTGCCAGCAGTTTTCCGAACACAGGGATGGCGTACTTC.

The rearrangement uses TRBV13 and TRBJ2-2; 8 bases are shared with TRBD2. Germline V gene sequence: CDR1 PRHDT, CDR2 FYEKMQ (reference sequence). The CDR3 spans 17 residues. V trimming: 7 bases; J trimming: 4 bases; junction bases outside the gene matches: 14. CDR3 in amino acids: CASTPRGGRISTGELFF. CDR3 nucleotides: TGTGCCAGCACCCCGCGCGGCGGGAGGATCAGCACCGGGGAGCTGTTTTTT.

This clone was counted a single time. The CDR3 DNA reads as TGTGCCAGCAGCCCCAGTGGGGGGTCCTACAATGAGCAGTTCTTC. Translating gives CASSPSGGSYNEQFF. The chain carries TRBV7-3 and TRBJ2-1, with a weak D call TRBD2 (6 bases). CDR1 and CDR2 from the germline V gene are SGHTA and FQGTGA. V was shortened by 5 bases and J by 1 base, with 12 bases between the two germline ends. The CDR3 covers 15 residues.

The table lists this clone with a count of one. This rearrangement joins TRBV6-1 to TRBJ1-1; D remains ambiguous. Germline values: CDR1 MNHNS, CDR2 SASEGT. The V and J ends lost 6 bases and 1 base respectively, with 6 bases between them. The CDR3 covers 12 residues. The CDR3 region has the DNA TGTGCCAGCAGCTGGGGGAACACTGAAGCTTTCTTT. It translates to CASSWGNTEAFF.

V and J are TRBV19 and TRBJ2-2; D unresolved. CDR3 length equals 15 residues. The V end lost 4 bases, the J end lost 0 bases, and 9 bases lay between the germline ends. Germline V lookup: CDR1 LNHDA, CDR2 SQIVND (reference sequence). The CDR3 sequence: CASSKQDANTGELFF. The CDR3, as DNA: TGTGCCAGTAGTAAGCAGGACGCGAACACCGGGGAGCTGTTTTTT.

The rearrangement uses TRBV5-1 and TRBJ2-7, with 11 bases lining up with TRBD1. The CDR3 runs 15 residues. The trim removed 2 bases at V and 5 bases at J, leaving 6 bases unmatched. CDR1 SGHRS and CDR2 YFSETQ come from the germline V gene. The CDR3 DNA sequence: TGCGCCAGCAGCTTAGGTGGACAGGGGGCAAACGAGCAGTACTTC. It codes for CASSLGGQGANEQYF.